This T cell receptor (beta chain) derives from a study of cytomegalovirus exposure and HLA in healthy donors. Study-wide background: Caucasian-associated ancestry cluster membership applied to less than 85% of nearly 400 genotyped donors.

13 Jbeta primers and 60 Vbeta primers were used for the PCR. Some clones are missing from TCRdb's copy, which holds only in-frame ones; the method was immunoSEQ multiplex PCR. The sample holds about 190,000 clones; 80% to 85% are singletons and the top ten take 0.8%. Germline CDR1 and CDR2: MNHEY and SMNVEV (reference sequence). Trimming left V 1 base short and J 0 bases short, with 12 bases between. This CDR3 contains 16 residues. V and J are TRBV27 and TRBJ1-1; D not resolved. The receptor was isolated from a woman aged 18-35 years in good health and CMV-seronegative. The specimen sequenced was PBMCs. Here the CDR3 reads CASSLYSGVMNTEAFF. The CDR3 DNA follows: TGTGCCAGCAGTTTATATTCGGGTGTCATGAACACTGAAGCTTTCTTT.